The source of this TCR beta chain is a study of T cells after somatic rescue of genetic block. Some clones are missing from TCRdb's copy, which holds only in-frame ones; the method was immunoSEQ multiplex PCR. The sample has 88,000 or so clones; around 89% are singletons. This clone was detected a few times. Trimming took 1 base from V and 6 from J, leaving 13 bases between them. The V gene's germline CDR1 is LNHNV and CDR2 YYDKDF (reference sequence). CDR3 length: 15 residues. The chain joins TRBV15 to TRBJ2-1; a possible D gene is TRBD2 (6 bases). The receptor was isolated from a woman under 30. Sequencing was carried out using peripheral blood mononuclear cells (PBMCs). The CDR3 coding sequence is TGTGCCACCAGCAGAGCGGGAGATTCAGTCAATGAGCAGTTCTTC. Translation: CATSRAGDSVNEQFF.